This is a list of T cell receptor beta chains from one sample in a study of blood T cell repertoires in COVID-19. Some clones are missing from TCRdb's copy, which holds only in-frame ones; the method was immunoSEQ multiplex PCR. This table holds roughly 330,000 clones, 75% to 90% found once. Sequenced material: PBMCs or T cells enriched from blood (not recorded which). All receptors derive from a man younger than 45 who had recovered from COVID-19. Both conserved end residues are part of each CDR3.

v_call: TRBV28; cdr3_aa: CASRTGTDNEQFF
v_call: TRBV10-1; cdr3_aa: CASSETSGVEQFF
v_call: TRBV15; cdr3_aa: CATSKRRESSGNTIYF
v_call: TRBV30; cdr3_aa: CAWNRGPYEQYF
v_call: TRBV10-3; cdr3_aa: CAISAGTGATNEKLFF
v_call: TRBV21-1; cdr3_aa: CASSRGLGRLAFF
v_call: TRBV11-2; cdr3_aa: CASRFRDRDTGELFF
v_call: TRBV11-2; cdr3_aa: CASSLGPARDEQFF
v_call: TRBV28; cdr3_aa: CASRAGTGGPGGYTF
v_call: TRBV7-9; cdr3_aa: CASSLGGGAEKLFF
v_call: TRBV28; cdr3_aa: CASSLGGNEQFF
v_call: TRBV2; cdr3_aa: CASSELSGTEITDTQYF
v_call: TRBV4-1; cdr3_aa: CASSQLAGEYNEQFF
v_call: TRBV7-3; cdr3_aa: CASSPTRPRALIYNSPLHF
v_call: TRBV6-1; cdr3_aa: CASSEVGGFGELFF
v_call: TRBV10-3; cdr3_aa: CAISGPGQGVDTIYF
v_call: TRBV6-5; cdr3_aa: CASSYRQGYTGELFF
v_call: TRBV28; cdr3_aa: CASISGTPSNQPQHF
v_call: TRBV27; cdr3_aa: CASSLLGQGAPPLHF
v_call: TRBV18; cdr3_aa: CASSPQGLDRLEYF
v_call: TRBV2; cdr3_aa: CASTDRGANYGYTF
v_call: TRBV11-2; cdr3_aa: CASSLDVAGVTQYF
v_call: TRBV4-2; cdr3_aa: CASSLRTSGENIQYF
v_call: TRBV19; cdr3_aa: CASSTRTGNQPQHF
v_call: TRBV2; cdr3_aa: CASSDFLLTSGGNEQFF
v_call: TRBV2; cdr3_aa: CASSVTTYNEQFF
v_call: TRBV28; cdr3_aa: CASSWGTSTNYGYTF
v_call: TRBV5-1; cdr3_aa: CASSPITRTYEQYF
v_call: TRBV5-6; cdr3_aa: CASSFTGPYEQYF
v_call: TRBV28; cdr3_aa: CASSGGLWSGELFF
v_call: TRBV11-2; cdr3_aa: CASSLGPQAFSYEQYF
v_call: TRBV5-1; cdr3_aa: CASSRTGDYGYTF
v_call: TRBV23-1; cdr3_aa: CASSPPGQDANYGYTF
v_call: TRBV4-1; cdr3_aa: CASSPGTSGGETQYF
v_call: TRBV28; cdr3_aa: CASSLRGQGGTEAFF
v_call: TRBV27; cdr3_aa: CASSFRGLYEQYF
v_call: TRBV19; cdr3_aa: CASSTGTALSGNTIYF
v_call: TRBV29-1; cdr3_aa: CSVLFANTGELFF
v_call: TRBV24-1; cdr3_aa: CATSYRAKQPQHF
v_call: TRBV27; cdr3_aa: CASSFVAGTQETQYF